Listed below are T cell receptor beta chains from one sample, sequenced in a study of T cells after yellow fever vaccination. TCRdb used MiXCR to reprocess the 5' RACE reads, holding one entry per CDR3 protein. The table includes around 250,000 distinct CDR3 sequences, about 7% detected once. The sequencing here drew on CD4+ T cells sorted from PBMCs, taken 15 days after the yellow fever booster vaccination. Source of these receptors: a man aged 30-40 years who received the YFV17D yellow fever vaccine. Both conserved end residues are part of each CDR3. D genes are given only for firm matches. Expanded clones are given a class, and other clones once, few, many or no size at all.

cdr3_aa cdr3_nt v_call clone_size j_call d_call
CASSLEGLYEQYF TGTGCCAGCAGCTTAGAAGGACTCTACGAGCAGTACTTC TRBV7-8 many TRBJ2-7 -
CASSTTSGSSIEQFF TGCGCCAGCAGCACGACTAGCGGGAGTAGTATTGAGCAGTTCTTC TRBV5-1 few TRBJ2-1 TRBD2
CASSLDRVREQFF TGTGCCAGCAGCTTAGACAGGGTTCGTGAGCAGTTCTTC TRBV7-2 many TRBJ2-1 -
CASSSPVAANTGELFF TGCGCCAGCAGCTCCCCGGTCGCCGCGAACACCGGGGAGCTGTTTTTT TRBV5-1 many TRBJ2-2 -
CSATGPLGADTQYF TGCAGTGCTACGGGACCTTTAGGGGCAGATACGCAGTATTTT TRBV20-1 - TRBJ2-3 -
CASSPNPSANTGELFF TGTGCCAGCAGCCCTAATCCGAGCGCGAACACCGGGGAGCTGTTTTTT TRBV9 few TRBJ2-2 -
CASSFDGDAYEQYF TGTGCCAGCAGCTTCGACGGAGATGCCTACGAGCAGTACTTC TRBV7-6 many TRBJ2-7 -
CASSLVRQGEFEQYF TGTGCCAGCAGCTTAGTTAGACAGGGGGAGTTTGAGCAGTACTTC TRBV13 few TRBJ2-7 TRBD1
CSADTQETQYF TGCAGTGCTGACACGCAAGAGACCCAGTACTTC TRBV20-1 many TRBJ2-5 -
CASSLGQGGFGETQYF TGTGCCAGCAGCTTAGGACAGGGAGGATTTGGAGAGACCCAGTACTTC TRBV7-2 few TRBJ2-5 -
CASSYSGKRGEQYF TGCGCCAGCAGCTATTCAGGGAAACGGGGCGAGCAGTACTTC TRBV5-1 few TRBJ2-7 -
CASSSDGRKETQYF TGTGCCAGCAGCTCCGACGGACGTAAAGAGACCCAGTACTTC TRBV6-2/TRBV6-3 few TRBJ2-5 -